These 6 T cell receptor beta chains were sequenced from one sample in a study of CD8 T cells in ankylosing spondylitis. TCRdb reprocessed the 5' RACE reads via MiXCR and lists one record per CDR3 protein. The table lists 200,000 to 250,000 distinct CDR3 sequences, about a sixth of them singletons, with roughly 42% in the top ten. For these TCRs, the target antigens are not known. Whole-study findings and limits: Several highly homologous variants made up a TCR beta motif that seemed to typify ankylosing spondylitis blood.

The sequencing input was blood, either unsorted or a sorted T cell fraction (not recorded which). Every receptor here comes from a male donor with ankylosing spondylitis.

This chain connects TRBV5-6 to TRBJ2-3, with D unclear. The CDR3 loop spans 14 amino acids. Germline loops: CDR1 SGHDT, CDR2 YYEEEE. Trimming removed 0 bases from V and 5 bases from J, with 10 bases in between. CDR3 in DNA: TGTGCCAGCAGCTTGGTGGGTGCAAAAGATACGCAGTATTTT. Its protein product is CASSLVGAKDTQYF.

The chain uses TRBV12-3 or TRBV12-4 and TRBJ2-1; 13 bases are shared with TRBD2. CDR3 length: 19 residues. V lost 10 bases, J lost 2 bases, and 17 bases stayed unmatched. The CDR3 DNA reads as TGTGCCATCTGTTTAGCGGGACTAGCGGGACTACAAACCTACAATGAGCAGTTCTTC. It is translated as CAICLAGLAGLQTYNEQFF.

The chain employs TRBV4-2 and TRBJ2-1; D remains ambiguous. Germline CDR1 and CDR2: LGHNA and YNFKEQ. V was cut by 0 bases and J by 0 bases, with 9 bases left in between. CDR3 size: 16 residues. The CDR3, as DNA: TGTGCCAGCAGCCAAGAGGGCTATCGCTCCTACAATGAGCAGTTCTTC. Protein: CASSQEGYRSYNEQFF.

The gene calls are TRBV4-2 and TRBJ2-1, with TRBD2 as a possible D gene (6 bases). The V end was cut by 0 bases, the J end by 10 bases, with 16 bases between. Germline V lookup: CDR1 LGHNA, CDR2 YNFKEQ. This CDR3 spans 15 amino acids. CDR3: CASSQDNGAGREQFF. The DNA for the CDR3 is TGTGCCAGCAGCCAAGATAACGGGGCGGGAAGGGAGCAGTTCTTC.

In its sample, this clonotype was seen a few times. The CDR3 spells CASSLVWDRDSYEQYF. Here the CDR3 DNA reads TGTGCCAGCAGCTTGGTTTGGGACAGGGACTCCTACGAGCAGTACTTC. V usage is TRBV5-6 and J usage is TRBJ2-7, with 9 bases lining up with TRBD1. The trim removed 0 bases at V and 0 bases at J, leaving 4 bases unmatched. The CDR3 has 16 amino acids. Germline V gene data show CDR1 as SGHDT and CDR2 as YYEEEE.

This clonotype showed up many times. This chain joins TRBV2 and TRBJ2-1; D uncertain. The ends were cut back, 3 bases at V and 0 bases at J, with 0 bases in the middle. The CDR3 covers 12 residues. Germline V gene sequence: CDR1 SNHLY, CDR2 FYNNEI. CDR3 nucleotide sequence: TGTGCCAGCAGTGACTCCTACAATGAGCAGTTCTTC. Amino acid sequence: CASSDSYNEQFF.